What follows describes a single TCR beta chain. Antigen: not known. This record comes from a study of blood T cells in healthy people across ages. Findings and limits, study-wide: While age rose, TCR beta diversity per million T cells dropped in a roughly linear way. Long-lived donors had more naive CD4+ cells and higher diversity than aged donors.

Germline V lookup: CDR1 MNHEY, CDR2 SMNVEV (reference sequence). With 2 bases removed from V and 0 bases from J, the gap between germline ends came to 14 bases. The CDR3 is made up of 17 amino acids. Next came a second PCR, run for about 7 to 11 cycles, which used a sample-barcoded 5' primer along with a J-beta primer mix. Each TCR beta cDNA got a 12-nucleotide random molecular identifier. Every sample gave at least 2.5 million paired-end reads containing CDR3. TCRdb independently ran MiXCR on the 5' RACE reads; one entry per CDR3 protein. The sample carries hundreds of thousands of distinct CDR3 sequences, about 53% recorded once.

The sequencing sample was made of blood. The rearrangement links TRBV27 to TRBJ2-1; D is perhaps TRBD1 (6 bases). This clonotype was sampled from a man in his 60s in good health. CDR3 loop: CASSLPTGQPSYNEQFF. The DNA for the CDR3 is TGTGCCAGCAGTTTACCGACAGGTCAACCCTCCTACAATGAGCAGTTCTTC.